The rows below give T cell receptor beta chains drawn from one sample of a study of OX40 agonist ivuxolimab in advanced cancers. Profiled with immunoSEQ multiplex PCR; TCRdb holds only in-frame clones, not every one. The sample contains about 120,000 clones, 80% to 90% of which appear only once. Here the sequenced sample was CD4+ or CD8+ T cells sorted from blood, taken in a trial of the OX40 agonist ivuxolimab. All receptors come from an adult with an advanced solid tumor such as melanoma, head and neck, liver or kidney cancer. Each CDR3 is given with its conserved first and last residue. A D gene is named only where the DNA matches it firmly. Clone size is stated in some rows and not others, as once, few, many or a class when expanded.

d_gene	abundance	v_gene	j_gene	CDR3aa	CDR3nt
.	.	TRBV5-5	TRBJ2-1	CASSLNLQGEQFF	TGTGCCAGCAGCCTCAACTTACAGGGTGAGCAGTTCTTC
.	once	TRBV5-6	TRBJ1-5	CASSLVSGGNQPQHF	TGTGCCAGCAGCTTGGTATCAGGGGGCAATCAGCCCCAGCATTTT
.	.	TRBV6-5	TRBJ1-6	CASSYSSRTGSPLHF	TGTGCCAGCAGTTACTCGAGCCGCACAGGGTCACCCCTCCACTTT
.	.	TRBV19	TRBJ1-2	CASADGGGYTF	TGTGCCAGCGCCGATGGGGGTGGCTACACCTTC
TRBD1	.	TRBV19	TRBJ1-4	CASTSGQGNEKLFF	TGTGCCAGTACCTCGGGACAGGGGAATGAAAAACTGTTTTTT
.	.	TRBV6-6	TRBJ1-4	CASTGEKLFF	TGTGCCAGCACGGGTGAAAAACTGTTTTTT
.	.	TRBV18	TRBJ2-3	CASSPGRSTDTQYF	TGTGCCAGCTCTCCGGGACGGAGCACAGATACGCAGTATTTT
TRBD1	.	TRBV28	TRBJ1-2	CASSSPAGGEKYGYTF	TGTGCCAGCAGTTCACCGGCAGGGGGCGAGAAGTATGGCTACACCTTC
.	.	TRBV5-1	TRBJ2-3	CASSPGRGITDTQYF	TGCGCCAGCAGCCCTGGACGGGGGATCACAGATACGCAGTATTTT
.	.	TRBV30	TRBJ2-3	CAWSVLSPGTQYF	TGTGCCTGGAGTGTATTGTCCCCGGGTACGCAGTATTTT
TRBD1	once	TRBV9	TRBJ2-7	CASSVSRGQRRSYEQYF	TGTGCCAGCAGCGTTAGTAGGGGACAGCGTCGCTCCTACGAGCAGTACTTC
.	.	TRBV4-3	TRBJ2-2	CASSQASSLGPYGELFF	TGCGCCAGCAGCCAAGCAAGTAGCCTGGGGCCTTACGGGGAGCTGTTTTTT
TRBD1	.	TRBV10-2	TRBJ2-2	CASAGDSWTGELFF	TGCGCCAGCGCCGGGGACAGCTGGACCGGGGAGCTGTTTTTT
TRBD1	.	TRBV29-1	TRBJ2-3	CSVPGQGTDTQYF	TGCAGCGTACCGGGACAGGGCACAGATACGCAGTATTTT
TRBD1	.	TRBV12-5	TRBJ2-7	CASGRGLFSEQYF	TGTGCTAGTGGGAGGGGGCTCTTTAGCGAGCAGTACTTC
.	.	TRBV14	TRBJ1-2	CASSPGDFGYTF	TGTGCCAGCAGCCCGGGAGACTTTGGCTACACCTTC
TRBD2	.	TRBV7-2	TRBJ2-2	CASSGQGTSYSGELFF	TGTGCCAGCAGCGGCCAGGGGACTAGCTATTCCGGGGAGCTGTTTTTT
TRBD1	.	TRBV5-1	TRBJ1-1	CASRRDSTEAFF	TGCGCCAGCCGCCGGGACAGTACTGAAGCTTTCTTT
.	few	TRBV19	TRBJ2-1	CASSPQVIVRNEQFF	TGTGCCAGTAGTCCCCAAGTGATAGTTCGCAATGAGCAGTTCTTC
.	.	TRBV7-8	TRBJ2-1	CASSLALSYNEQFF	TGTGCCAGCAGCTTAGCCCTCTCCTACAATGAGCAGTTCTTC
.	.	TRBV6-6	TRBJ1-1	CASTFKAGTEAFF	TGTGCCAGCACCTTCAAAGCGGGCACTGAAGCTTTCTTT
TRBD1	.	TRBV9	TRBJ1-3	CASSARTGSGNTIYF	TGTGCCAGCAGCGCCCGGACAGGTTCTGGAAACACCATATATTTT
.	.	TRBV19	TRBJ1-5	CASRLRAEPFQPQHF	TGTGCCAGTAGGCTCCGGGCCGAACCCTTTCAGCCCCAGCATTTT
.	.	TRBV9	TRBJ2-4	CASSVGPPYWPKNIQYF	TGTGCCAGCAGCGTAGGGCCCCCCTATTGGCCCAAAAACATTCAGTACTTC
.	.	TRBV2	TRBJ1-1	CASSGSNTEAFF	TGTGCCAGCAGTGGTTCGAACACTGAAGCTTTCTTT
TRBD1	.	TRBV2	TRBJ1-4	CASREQGEGEKLFF	TGTGCCAGCAGGGAACAGGGGGAGGGTGAAAAACTGTTTTTT
.	few	TRBV6-5	TRBJ1-2	CASSYSTDYGYTF	TGTGCCAGCAGTTACTCGACGGACTATGGCTACACCTTC
.	.	TRBV10-1	TRBJ2-2	CATPLNNCGELFF	TGCGCCACCCCCCTGAATAATTGCGGGGAGCTGTTTTTT
.	few	TRBV10-3	TRBJ1-2	CAISPETDYGYTF	TGTGCCATCAGCCCGGAGACGGACTATGGCTACACCTTC
.	.	TRBV11-2	TRBJ2-7	CASSLWGASSSYEQYF	TGTGCCAGCAGCCTCTGGGGGGCGTCTAGCTCCTACGAGCAGTACTTC
TRBD1	.	TRBV29-1	TRBJ2-2	CSVKLPGQGTGELFF	TGCAGCGTTAAACTACCGGGACAGGGGACCGGGGAGCTGTTTTTT
.	.	TRBV5-8	TRBJ2-3	CASSLGTGLGTDTQYF	TGTGCCAGCAGCTTGGGAACAGGGTTGGGGACAGATACGCAGTATTTT
.	.	TRBV6-1	TRBJ2-7	CASSSAPGTNYEQYF	TGTGCCAGCAGTTCAGCCCCCGGGACAAACTACGAGCAGTACTTC
TRBD1	few	TRBV7-8	TRBJ1-6	CASSLVGTGGNSPLHF	TGTGCCAGCAGCTTAGTCGGGACAGGGGGCAATTCACCCCTCCACTTT
.	.	TRBV7-2	TRBJ1-5	CASSLVGGGTTNQPQHF	TGTGCCAGCAGCTTAGTAGGGGGAGGGACAACAAATCAGCCCCAGCATTTT
.	.	TRBV28	TRBJ2-4	CASSLLSWGRGAKNIQYF	TGTGCCAGCAGTTTATTATCGTGGGGGCGTGGAGCCAAAAACATTCAGTACTTC